One sample yielded the 16 T cell receptor beta chains listed below, sequenced in a study of cytomegalovirus exposure and HLA in healthy donors. 60 Vbeta and 13 Jbeta primers were used in PCR. Clones were sequenced by immunoSEQ multiplex PCR, and TCRdb holds only the in-frame ones, with some missing. The sample shows about 150,000 clones, about 78% of them seen only once. The sample consisted of PBMCs. The receptors derive from a male donor in good health and CMV-seronegative.

This chain links TRBV29-1 with TRBJ2-7; 8 nucleotides align to TRBD2. CDR1 and CDR2 from the germline V gene are SQVTM and ANQGSEA. The junction had 11 bases not matched to a gene; V was cut back by 4 bases and J by 6 bases. This CDR3 has 14 residues. CDR3 nucleotide sequence: TGCAGCGTTGCTTCGACCGGGACTAGTCGCGAGCAGTACTTC. This translates into CSVASTGTSREQYF.

The count of this clone is one. CDR3 loop: CASSSGQGGHSNQPQHF. In DNA, the CDR3 is TGTGCCAGCAGTTCGGGACAGGGGGGCCATAGCAATCAGCCCCAGCATTTT. The chain combines TRBV27 with TRBJ1-5, with 11 bases identical to TRBD1. The CDR3 extends over 17 amino acids. J gave up 0 bases and V 4 bases, and 5 bases lay outside the gene matches. Per the germline V gene, CDR1 is MNHEY and CDR2 is SMNVEV (reference sequence).

This chain connects TRBV7-9 to TRBJ2-5, with 8 bases matching TRBD1. CDR1 and CDR2 from the germline V gene are SEHNR and FQNEAQ (reference sequence). The CDR3 length is 16 residues. Germline trimming cut 3 bases from V and 2 bases from J; bases unmatched to any gene: 8. The CDR3 spells CASSLKQGARQETQYF. The CDR3 DNA follows: TGTGCCAGCAGCTTGAAGCAGGGGGCGCGTCAAGAGACCCAGTACTTC.

This clone was seen just once. The V call is TRBV4-3, the J call TRBJ1-1; perhaps TRBD1 as D (6 bases). With 0 bases removed from V and 1 base from J, the gap between germline ends came to 12 bases. Per the germline V gene, CDR1 is LGHNA and CDR2 is YSLEER. This CDR3 is built from 16 residues. DNA of the CDR3: TGCGCCAGCAGCCAAGAGGTCGCGGGGGCGAACACTGAAGCTTTCTTT. Translating gives CASSQEVAGANTEAFF.

The chain carries TRBV5-1 and TRBJ2-7; TRBD2 matches at 8 bases. The CDR3 totals 13 residues. The V gene end was trimmed by 1 base and the J gene end by 5 bases; junction bases not matched to a gene: 2. Germline-derived CDR1 and CDR2 are SGHRS and YFSETQ. The CDR3, as DNA: TGCGCCAGCAGCTTGCAGCGGGGGAACGAGCAGTACTTC. This gives the protein CASSLQRGNEQYF.

The rearrangement links TRBV7-3 to TRBJ2-3, with a possible D match to TRBD1 (6 bases). This CDR3 region has 16 residues. Per the germline V gene, CDR1 is SGHTA and CDR2 is FQGTGA. V lost 2 bases and J 5 bases, leaving 17 bases between the germline ends. DNA of the CDR3: TGTGCCAGCAGCTTAGGAGCAGGGGATGTGGGAGATACGCAGTATTTT. Amino acids: CASSLGAGDVGDTQYF.

The chain couples TRBV13 to TRBJ1-1; 10 positions match TRBD1. Germline values: CDR1 PRHDT, CDR2 FYEKMQ (reference sequence). The CDR3 is 14 residues long. The V segment lost 3 bases and the J segment 6 bases; nucleotides outside the gene matches: 4. For the CDR3, the DNA is TGTGCCAGCAGCTTGGGACAGGGGAGGTCTGAAGCTTTCTTT. Translated, it gives CASSLGQGRSEAFF.

V and J are TRBV28 and TRBJ1-5; tentative D call: TRBD1 (6 bases). Germline V CDR1 and CDR2: MDHEN, SYDVKM. V was cut by 2 bases and J by 3 bases, with 14 bases left in between. The CDR3 covers 16 residues. CDR3 in amino acids: CASSLRSAGVNQPQHF. The CDR3 DNA sequence: TGTGCCAGCAGTTTACGTTCAGCAGGGGTCAATCAGCCCCAGCATTTT.

The chain is built from TRBV9 and TRBJ1-2, with D maybe TRBD1 (5 bases). The CDR3 runs 14 residues. Germline CDR1 SGDLS, CDR2 YYNGEE. V was cut by 0 bases and J by 8 bases, with 14 bases left in between. CDR3 sequence reads: CASSVVGQGRGYTF. The CDR3 nucleotides are TGTGCCAGCAGCGTAGTAGGGCAGGGAAGAGGCTACACCTTC. Full variable domain (rest looked up from reference TRBV9 and TRBJ1-2): DSGVTQTPKHLITATGQRVTLRCSPRSGDLSVYWYQQSLDQGLQFLIQYYNGEERAKGNILERFSAQQFPDLHSELNLSSLELGDSALYFCASSVVGQGRGYTFGSGTRLTVV.

The CDR3 DNA is TGTGCCAGTAGTCCGACCGGGACAGGGGGTCGTCTTAATTCACCCCTCCACTTT. It translates to CASSPTGTGGRLNSPLHF. This chain links TRBV19 with TRBJ1-6; 11 bases are shared with TRBD1. The V gene's germline CDR1 is LNHDA and CDR2 SQIVND (reference sequence). The trim removed 5 bases at V and 6 bases at J, leaving 12 bases unmatched. The CDR3 runs 18 residues.

The chain carries TRBV15 and TRBJ1-3; D not resolved. Germline lookup yields CDR1 LNHNV and CDR2 YYDKDF (reference sequence). The CDR3 contains 15 residues. With 3 bases removed from V and 0 bases from J, the gap between germline ends came to 9 bases. The CDR3 protein is CATSRVGDSGNTIYF. For the CDR3, the DNA is TGTGCCACCAGCAGGGTCGGGGACTCTGGAAACACCATATATTTT.

Comments on this clone: The sample contains more than one DNA sequence encoding this CDR3. V and J are TRBV9 and TRBJ2-7, with D possibly matching TRBD2 (7 bases). Germline V gene sequence: CDR1 SGDLS, CDR2 YYNGEE. V lost 4 bases to trimming and J lost 2 bases, with 13 bases between them. This CDR3 is 14 amino acids long. CDR3 sequence: CASSPTGTTYEQYF. The CDR3 coding sequence is TGTGCCAGCAGCCCAACAGGGACTACCTACGAGCAGTACTTC.

The CDR3 DNA reads as TGTGCCATCAGTTTCCCCCCGGGACTAGCGGGAGTAGAAACAGATACGCAGTATTTT. This encodes CAISFPPGLAGVETDTQYF. This chain uses TRBV10-3 with TRBJ2-3; 14 nucleotides align to TRBD2. Germline-derived CDR1 and CDR2 are ENHRY and SYGVKD. The CDR3 contains 19 residues. J was trimmed by 3 bases and V by 5 bases; bases with no gene match: 13.

There are a few counts of this clone. The V call is TRBV4-3, the J call TRBJ1-4, with D perhaps TRBD1 (5 bases). In germline, CDR1 is LGHNA, CDR2 YSLEER. The length of the CDR3 is 18 residues. Trimming pared 0 bases from V and 2 bases from J, leaving 16 bases between. The CDR3 sequence: CASSQDSAGKGTNEKLFF. The CDR3 DNA reads as TGCGCCAGCAGCCAAGATAGTGCAGGGAAAGGGACTAATGAAAAACTGTTTTTT.

The chain joins TRBV5-6 to TRBJ1-6, with 7 bases fitting TRBD1. Germline-derived CDR1 and CDR2 are SGHDT and YYEEEE. The CDR3 consists of 15 residues. J gave up 12 bases and V 2 bases, and 11 bases lay outside the gene matches. DNA for the CDR3: TGTGCCAGCAGCTTACCCGGACAGGCCGGTCGACCCCTCCACTTT. Protein product: CASSLPGQAGRPLHF.

This clone was counted once. This rearrangement joins TRBV11-2 to TRBJ2-3; D might be TRBD1 (5 bases). V lost 6 bases, J lost 5 bases, and 9 bases lay in between. CDR1 SGHAT and CDR2 FQNNGV come from the germline V gene. The CDR3 extends over 12 amino acids. CDR3 region: CASSQGGDTQYF. The CDR3, as DNA: TGTGCCAGCAGTCAGGGTGGAGATACGCAGTATTTT.